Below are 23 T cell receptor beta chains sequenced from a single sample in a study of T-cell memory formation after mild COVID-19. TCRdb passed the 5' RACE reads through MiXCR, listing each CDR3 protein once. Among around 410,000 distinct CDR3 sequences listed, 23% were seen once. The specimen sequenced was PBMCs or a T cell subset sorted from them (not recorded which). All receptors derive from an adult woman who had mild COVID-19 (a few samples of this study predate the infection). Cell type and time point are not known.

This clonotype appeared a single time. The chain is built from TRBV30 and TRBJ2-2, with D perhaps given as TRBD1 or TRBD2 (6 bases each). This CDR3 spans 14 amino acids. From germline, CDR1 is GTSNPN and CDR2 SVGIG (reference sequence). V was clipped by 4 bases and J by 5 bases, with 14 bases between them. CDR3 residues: CAWTNQGRTGELFF. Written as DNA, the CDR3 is TGTGCCTGGACCAATCAGGGGAGGACCGGGGAGCTGTTTTTT. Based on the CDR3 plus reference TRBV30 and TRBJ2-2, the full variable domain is SQTIHQWPATLVQPVGSPLSLECTVEGTSNPNLYWYRQAAGRGLQLLFYSVGIGQISSEVPQNLSASRPQDRQFILSSKKLLLSDSGFYLCAWTNQGRTGELFFGEGSRLTVL.

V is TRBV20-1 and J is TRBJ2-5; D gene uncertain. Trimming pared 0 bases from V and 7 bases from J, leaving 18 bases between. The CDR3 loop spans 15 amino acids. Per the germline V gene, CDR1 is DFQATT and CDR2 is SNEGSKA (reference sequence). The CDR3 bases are TGCAGTGCTAGAGATCCTACCCAAAATAGAGGGACCCAGTACTTC. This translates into CSARDPTQNRGTQYF.

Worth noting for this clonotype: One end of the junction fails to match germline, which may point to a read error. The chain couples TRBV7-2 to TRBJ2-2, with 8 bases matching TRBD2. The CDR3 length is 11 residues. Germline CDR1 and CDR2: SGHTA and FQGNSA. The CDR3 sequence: CASSAGGGLFF. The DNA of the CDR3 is TGTGCCAGCAGCGCCGGGGGGGGGCTGTTTTTT.

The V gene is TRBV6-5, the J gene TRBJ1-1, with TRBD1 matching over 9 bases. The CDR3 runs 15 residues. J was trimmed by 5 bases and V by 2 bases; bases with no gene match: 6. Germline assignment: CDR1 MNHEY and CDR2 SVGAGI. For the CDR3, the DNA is TGTGCCAGCAGTTACGAACAGGGGGCTGTGACTGAAGCTTTCTTT. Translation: CASSYEQGAVTEAFF.

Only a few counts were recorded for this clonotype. This CDR3 is CASSYRGREQFF. Written as DNA, the CDR3 is TGTGCCAGCAGTTACAGGGGCCGGGAGCAGTTCTTC. The chain is built from TRBV6-2 or TRBV6-3 and TRBJ2-1; a weak D match, TRBD1 (5 bases). Trimming pared 2 bases from V and 10 bases from J, leaving 9 bases between. CDR3 length equals 12 residues. Germline V lookup: CDR1 MNHEY, CDR2 SVGEGT.

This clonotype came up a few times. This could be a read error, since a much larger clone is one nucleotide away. The CDR3 DNA follows: TGTGCCAGCAGCCCCGGACAGGTGAACACTGAAGCTTTCTTT. Amino acid sequence: CASSPGQVNTEAFF. This sequence joins TRBV3-1 and TRBJ1-1, with 7 bases fitting TRBD1. J was trimmed by 0 bases and V by 4 bases; bases with no gene match: 2. The CDR3 totals 14 residues. CDR1 LGHDT and CDR2 YNNKEL come from the germline V gene (reference sequence). Supplemented by reference TRBV3-1 and TRBJ1-1, the full variable domain reads DTAVSQTPKYLVTQMGNDKSIKCEQNLGHDTMYWYKQDSKKFLKIMFSYNNKELIINETVPNRFSPKSPDKAHLNLHINSLELGDSAVYFCASSPGQVNTEAFFGQGTRLTVV.

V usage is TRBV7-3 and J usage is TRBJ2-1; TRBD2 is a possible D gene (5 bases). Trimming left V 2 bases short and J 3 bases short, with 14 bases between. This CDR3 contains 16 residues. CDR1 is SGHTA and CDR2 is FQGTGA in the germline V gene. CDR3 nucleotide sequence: TGTGCCAGCAGCTTAGGGTTGGCGGGCCACTACAATGAGCAGTTCTTC. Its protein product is CASSLGLAGHYNEQFF.

CDR3 sequence (DNA): TGTGCCAGCAGCCAAGGTTCTAGCGGGCACAATGAGCAGTTCTTC. It yields the protein CASSQGSSGHNEQFF. V and J are TRBV4-2 and TRBJ2-1; 8 bases are shared with TRBD2. Trimming took 1 base from V and 5 from J; bases not matched to a gene: 4. Germline CDR1 and CDR2: LGHNA and YNFKEQ. The length of the CDR3 is 15 residues.

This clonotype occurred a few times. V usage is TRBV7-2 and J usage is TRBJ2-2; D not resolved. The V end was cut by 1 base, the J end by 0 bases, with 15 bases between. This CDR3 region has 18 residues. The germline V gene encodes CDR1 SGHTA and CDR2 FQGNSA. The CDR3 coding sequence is TGTGCCAGCAGCTTAGGTCCGTCTGGGGTTGCGAACACCGGGGAGCTGTTTTTT. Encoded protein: CASSLGPSGVANTGELFF.

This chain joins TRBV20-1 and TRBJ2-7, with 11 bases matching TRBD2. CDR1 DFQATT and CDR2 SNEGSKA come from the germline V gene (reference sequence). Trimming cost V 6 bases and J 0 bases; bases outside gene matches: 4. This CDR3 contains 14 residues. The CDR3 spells CSAEGTSGSYEQYF. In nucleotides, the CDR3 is TGCAGTGCCGAGGGGACTAGCGGCTCCTACGAGCAGTACTTC.

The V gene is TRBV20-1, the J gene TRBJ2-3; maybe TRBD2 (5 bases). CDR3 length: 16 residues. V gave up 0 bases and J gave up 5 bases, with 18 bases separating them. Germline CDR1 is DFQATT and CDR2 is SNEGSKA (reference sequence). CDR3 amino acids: CSARDSSIGVGDTQYF. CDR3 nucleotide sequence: TGCAGTGCTAGAGATTCGTCAATCGGGGTAGGAGATACGCAGTATTTT.

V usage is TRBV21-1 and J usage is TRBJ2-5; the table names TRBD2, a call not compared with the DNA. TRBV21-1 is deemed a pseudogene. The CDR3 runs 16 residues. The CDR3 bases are TGTGCCAGCAGCAAAGTGCTAGCGGGGGTTCGGGAGACCCAGTACTTC. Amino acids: CASSKVLAGVRETQYF.

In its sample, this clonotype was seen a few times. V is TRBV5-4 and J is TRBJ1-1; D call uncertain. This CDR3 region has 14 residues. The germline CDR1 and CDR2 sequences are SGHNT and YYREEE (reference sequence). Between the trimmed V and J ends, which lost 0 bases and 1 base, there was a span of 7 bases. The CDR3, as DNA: TGTGCCAGCAGCTTGGCACAGCAGAACACTGAAGCTTTCTTT. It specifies CASSLAQQNTEAFF.

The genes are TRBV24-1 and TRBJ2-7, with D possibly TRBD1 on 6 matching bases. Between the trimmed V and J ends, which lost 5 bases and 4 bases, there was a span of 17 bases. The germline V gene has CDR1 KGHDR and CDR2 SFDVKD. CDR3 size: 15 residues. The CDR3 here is CATSAQQGSSYEQYF. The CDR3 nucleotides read TGTGCCACCAGTGCTCAACAGGGATCCTCATACGAGCAGTACTTC.

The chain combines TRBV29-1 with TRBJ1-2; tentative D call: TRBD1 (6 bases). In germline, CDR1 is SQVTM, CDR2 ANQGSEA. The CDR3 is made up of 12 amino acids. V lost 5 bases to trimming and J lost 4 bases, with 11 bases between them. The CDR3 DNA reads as TGCAGCGTTCCCGGGACAATCTATGGCTACACCTTC. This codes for CSVPGTIYGYTF.

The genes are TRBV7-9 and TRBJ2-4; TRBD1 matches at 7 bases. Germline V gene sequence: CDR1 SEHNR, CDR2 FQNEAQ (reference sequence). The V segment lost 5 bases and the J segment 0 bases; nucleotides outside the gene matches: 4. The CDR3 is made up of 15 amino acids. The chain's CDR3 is CASSLRDRAKNIQYF. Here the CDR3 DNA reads TGTGCCAGCAGCCTAAGGGACAGAGCCAAAAACATTCAGTACTTC.

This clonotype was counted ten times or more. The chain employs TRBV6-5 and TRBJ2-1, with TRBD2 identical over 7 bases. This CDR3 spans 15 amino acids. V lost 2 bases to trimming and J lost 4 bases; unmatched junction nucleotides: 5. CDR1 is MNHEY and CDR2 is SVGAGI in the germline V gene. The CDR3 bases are TGTGCCAGCAGTTACGGGTCTAGCGGATACAATGAGCAGTTCTTC. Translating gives CASSYGSSGYNEQFF.

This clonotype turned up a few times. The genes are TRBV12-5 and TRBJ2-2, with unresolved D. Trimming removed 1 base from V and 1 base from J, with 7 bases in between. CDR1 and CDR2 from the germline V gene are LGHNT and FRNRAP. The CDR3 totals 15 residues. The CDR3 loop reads CASGLETGNTGELFF. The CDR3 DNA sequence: TGTGCTAGTGGTTTGGAGACGGGGAACACCGGGGAGCTGTTTTTT.

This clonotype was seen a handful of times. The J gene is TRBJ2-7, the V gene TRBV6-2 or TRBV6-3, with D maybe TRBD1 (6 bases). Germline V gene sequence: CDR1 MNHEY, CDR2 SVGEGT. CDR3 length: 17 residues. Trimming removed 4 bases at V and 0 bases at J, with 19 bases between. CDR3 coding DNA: TGTGCCAGCAGTTCCGTGCTCCCGGGACACCCCTCCTACGAGCAGTACTTC. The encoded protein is CASSSVLPGHPSYEQYF.

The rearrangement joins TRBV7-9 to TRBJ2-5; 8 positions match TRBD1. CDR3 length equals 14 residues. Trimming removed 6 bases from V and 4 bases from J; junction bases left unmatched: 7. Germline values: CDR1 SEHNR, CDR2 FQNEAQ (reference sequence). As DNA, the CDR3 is TGTGCCAGCAGTTCCTGGACAGGGATAGAGACCCAGTACTTC. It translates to CASSSWTGIETQYF. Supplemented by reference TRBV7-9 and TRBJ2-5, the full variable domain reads DTGVSQNPRHKITKRGQNVTFRCDPISEHNRLYWYRQTLGQGPEFLTYFQNEAQLEKSRLLSDRFSAERPKGSFSTLEIQRTEQGDSAMYLCASSSWTGIETQYFGPGTRLLVL.

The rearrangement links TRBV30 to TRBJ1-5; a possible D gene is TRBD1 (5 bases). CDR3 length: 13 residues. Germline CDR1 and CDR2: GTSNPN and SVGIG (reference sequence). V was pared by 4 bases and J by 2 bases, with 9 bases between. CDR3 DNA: TGTGCCTGGACCAGGGACGGCAATCAGCCCCAGCATTTT. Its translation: CAWTRDGNQPQHF.

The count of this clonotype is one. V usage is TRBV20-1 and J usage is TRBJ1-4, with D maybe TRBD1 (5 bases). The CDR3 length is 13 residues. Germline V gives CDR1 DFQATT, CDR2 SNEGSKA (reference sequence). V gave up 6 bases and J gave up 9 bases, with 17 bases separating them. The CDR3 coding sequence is TGCAGTGCCTCCCAGGGAAGGGGAAAAAAACTGTTTTTT. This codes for CSASQGRGKKLFF.

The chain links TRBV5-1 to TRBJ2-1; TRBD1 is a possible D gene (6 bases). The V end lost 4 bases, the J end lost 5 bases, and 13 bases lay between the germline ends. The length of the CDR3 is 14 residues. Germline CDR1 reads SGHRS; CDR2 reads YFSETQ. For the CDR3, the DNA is TGCGCCAGCAGCCGGACAGTTGTACACAATGAGCAGTTCTTC. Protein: CASSRTVVHNEQFF.